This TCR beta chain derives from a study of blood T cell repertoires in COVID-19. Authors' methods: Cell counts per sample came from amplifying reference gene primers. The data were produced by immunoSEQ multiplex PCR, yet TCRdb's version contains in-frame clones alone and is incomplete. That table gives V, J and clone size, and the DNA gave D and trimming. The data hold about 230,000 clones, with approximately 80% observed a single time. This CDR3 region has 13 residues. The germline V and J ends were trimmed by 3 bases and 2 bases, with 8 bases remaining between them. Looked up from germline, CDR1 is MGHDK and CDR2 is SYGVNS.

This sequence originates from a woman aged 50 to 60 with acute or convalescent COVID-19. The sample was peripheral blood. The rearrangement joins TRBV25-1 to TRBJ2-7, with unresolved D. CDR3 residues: CASSDALTYEQYF. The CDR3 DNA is TGTGCCAGCAGTGACGCTCTAACCTACGAGCAGTACTTC.